A selection of T cell receptor beta chains follows, all from one sample in a study of blood T cell repertoires in COVID-19. The assay was immunoSEQ multiplex PCR, and TCRdb's table has in-frame clones only and misses some. The top ten hold roughly 3.8% of the sample, which has over 110,000 clones, over 75% seen once. Material: PBMCs or T cells enriched from blood (not recorded which). The receptors originated from a man aged 50-60 years in a cohort exposed to, infected with or recovered from COVID-19 (not recorded which). The CDR3 runs from the conserved cysteine through the conserved F or W. Each record gives: clone size, J gene, D gene, V gene, CDR3 DNA, CDR3 protein. D genes are given only for firm matches. Clone size, where shown, is once, few, many, or a class for clones that have expanded.

- TRBJ1-2 - TRBV7-8 TGTGCCAGCAGCCCGACAGGATTTGACTATGGCTACACCTTC CASSPTGFDYGYTF
- TRBJ2-1 TRBD2 TRBV15 TGTGCCACCAGCAGGACTAGCGGGGCCTACAATGAGCAGTTCTTC CATSRTSGAYNEQFF
- TRBJ2-5 TRBD1 TRBV15 TGTGCCACCAGCAGACCTCCGGGACAGGGACCGGAGACCCAGTACTTC CATSRPPGQGPETQYF
- TRBJ1-6 - TRBV5-5 TGTGCCAGCACGGTGGACAGTTATTCACCCCTCCACTTT CASTVDSYSPLHF
- TRBJ1-2 - TRBV6-1 TGTGCCAGCAGTGAGGGCAGGGTGGATGGCTACACCTTC CASSEGRVDGYTF
- TRBJ1-6 TRBD1 TRBV5-5 TGTGCCAGCAGCTTGGGATTCGGGACAGCGGATTCACCCCTCCACTTT CASSLGFGTADSPLHF
- TRBJ2-3 - TRBV7-6 TGTGCCAGCAGCTTGGGGGCCGCGAGCCATACGCAGTATTTT CASSLGAASHTQYF
- TRBJ1-6 - TRBV6-5 TGTGCCAGCGGTAGGGGGTACGCAAATTCACCCCTCCACTTT CASGRGYANSPLHF
few TRBJ2-1 - TRBV28 TGTGCCAGCAGTTCGGCGGGGAATGAGCAGTTCTTC CASSSAGNEQFF
few TRBJ1-2 TRBD1 TRBV7-2 TGTGCCAGCAGCTTATCCCCCCTGGGCAGGGGGGACTATGGCTACACCTTC CASSLSPLGRGDYGYTF
few TRBJ2-7 TRBD1 TRBV4-1 TGCGCCAGCAGCCAAGGGGACAGGGCCCCCTACGAGCAGTACTTC CASSQGDRAPYEQYF
- TRBJ2-7 TRBD1 TRBV7-9 TGTGCCAGCAGCGGGGGACAGGCGGAATATGAGCAGTACTTC CASSGGQAEYEQYF
- TRBJ1-5 - TRBV12-2 TGTGCAAGTCGCCCGACAGGGGATCGGAGCAATCAGCCCCAGCATTTT CASRPTGDRSNQPQHF
- TRBJ2-6 TRBD1 TRBV15 TGTGCCACTACTCCGGGACAGGGCGGAGGGGCCAACGTCCTGACTTTC CATTPGQGGGANVLTF
- TRBJ2-3 TRBD1 TRBV28 TGTGCCAGCAGTTTACTCCCCGGGACAGGGGGCTTGGATACGCAGTATTTT CASSLLPGTGGLDTQYF
- TRBJ1-6 - TRBV5-1 TGCGCCAGCAGCTTGTTAGGACAGACTAATTCACCCCTCCACTTT CASSLLGQTNSPLHF
- TRBJ2-7 - TRBV6-5 TGTGCCAGCCGCAGGGGTTCCGAGCAGTACTTC CASRRGSEQYF